This T cell receptor beta chain came from a study of cytotoxic CD8 clonotypes in ibrutinib-treated CLL. Overall study: There were about 10 relapsed/refractory patients and about 14 treatment-naive patients, and 17 to 18 were IGHV unmutated. Study-wide findings and caveats: Sampling times (in sustained-remission versus progressing patients) were not the same.

PBMCs were cryopreserved, and roughly 2 micrograms of genomic DNA from them went into TCR beta libraries. The planned depth of sequencing spanned 1 in 200,000 to 1 in 1 million T cells. The assay was immunoSEQ multiplex PCR, and TCRdb's table has in-frame clones only and misses some. The sample carries 65,000 to 90,000 clones, around 78% recorded once. For this clone: Its target is not known.

The source was PBMCs, collected after 24 months of ibrutinib treatment. This TCR was recovered from a human donor with chronic lymphocytic leukemia.

DNA of the CDR3: TGTGCCAGCAGTCTGGCGTCGGCCGGGGAGCTGTTTTTT. This gives the protein CASSLASAGELFF. V usage is TRBV25-1 and J usage is TRBJ2-2; D remains unclear. V was cut by 5 bases and J by 6 bases, with 10 bases left in between. This CDR3 has 13 residues. Germline assignment: CDR1 MGHDK and CDR2 SYGVNS. The entire variable domain, with the rest obtained from reference TRBV25-1 and TRBJ2-2, is as follows: EADIYQTPRYLVIGTGKKITLECSQTMGHDKMYWYQQDPGMELHLIHYSYGVNSTEKGDLSSESTVSRIRTEHFPLTLESARPSHTSQYLCASSLASAGELFFGEGSRLTVL.